This entry lists 25 T cell receptor beta chains sequenced from one sample in a study of blood T cell repertoires in COVID-19. Sequenced by immunoSEQ multiplex PCR; TCRdb stores in-frame clones only, minus some. The sample consists of about 220,000 clones, 60% to 85% of them appearing once. The sequenced material came from peripheral blood. These receptors all stem from a woman in her seventies with acute or convalescent COVID-19.

The chain joins TRBV6-5 to TRBJ1-2; D may be TRBD1 (6 bases). Germline V gene lookup returns CDR1 MNHEY and CDR2 SVGAGI. V was clipped by 4 bases and J by 3 bases, with 15 bases between them. This CDR3 is built from 15 residues. Here the CDR3 reads CASSWGQPGDYGYTF. The CDR3 region has the DNA TGTGCCAGCAGTTGGGGACAACCTGGGGACTATGGCTACACCTTC.

This clone was seen at least ten times. The chain uses TRBV19 and TRBJ1-6; 8 bases are a match to TRBD1. Germline V gives CDR1 LNHDA, CDR2 SQIVND (reference sequence). CDR3 length: 16 residues. J was trimmed by 5 bases and V by 6 bases; bases with no gene match: 9. This CDR3 reads CASRGPDRGDNSPLHF. The CDR3 DNA sequence: TGTGCCAGTAGGGGGCCAGACAGGGGAGATAATTCACCCCTCCACTTT.

This chain connects TRBV29-1 to TRBJ2-7; 10 positions agree with TRBD1. From germline, CDR1 is SQVTM and CDR2 ANQGSEA. The length of the CDR3 is 16 residues. J lost 2 bases, V lost 5 bases, and 12 bases had no gene match. The CDR3 spells CSVSHPTGTGAYEQYF. The CDR3 region has the DNA TGCAGCGTTTCCCACCCTACCGGGACAGGGGCCTACGAGCAGTACTTC.

The V call is TRBV30, the J call TRBJ1-2; perhaps TRBD1 as D (6 bases). This CDR3 region has 19 residues. Germline loops: CDR1 GTSNPN, CDR2 SVGIG (reference sequence). Trimming shortened V by 8 bases and J by 2 bases, and 33 bases separated the two germline ends. In nucleotides, the CDR3 is TGTGCCCTGGGCGATCCTCAAGGGGGTCGCCTAGGGGCCAACTATGGCTACACCTTC. Amino acids: CALGDPQGGRLGANYGYTF.

V is TRBV7-2 and J is TRBJ2-7; TRBD1 might be the D (6 bases). V was pared by 10 bases and J by 2 bases, with 18 bases between. CDR3 length equals 14 residues. From germline, CDR1 is SGHTA and CDR2 FQGNSA. Here the CDR3 reads CATQVSKGAYEQYF. The CDR3 bases are TGTGCCACGCAAGTGTCGAAGGGGGCCTACGAGCAGTACTTC. Filled out from reference TRBV7-2 and TRBJ2-7, the complete variable domain reads GAGVSQSPSNKVTEKGKDVELRCDPISGHTALYWYRQSLGQGLEFLIYFQGNSAPDKSGLPSDRFSAERTGGSVSTLTIQRTQQEDSAVYLCATQVSKGAYEQYFGPGTRLTVT.

This chain connects TRBV12-1 to TRBJ2-7; the table's D call of TRBD2 was not tested on the DNA. TRBV12-1 is a listed pseudogene. The CDR3 contains 13 residues. This chain's CDR3 is CASSDLETYEQYV. The CDR3 bases are TGTGCCAGCAGCGACCTAGAAACCTACGAGCAGTACGTC.

The chain has TRBV3-1 (or the pseudogene TRBV3-2) and TRBJ1-6, with 7 bases fitting TRBD1. V lost 0 bases and J lost 4; bases outside the gene matches: 6. Germline V gives CDR1 LGHDT, CDR2 YNNKEL (reference sequence). CDR3 length: 17 residues. This CDR3 reads CASSQDPRTGYNSPLHF. The DNA for the CDR3 is TGTGCCAGCAGCCAAGATCCGAGGACAGGATATAATTCACCCCTCCACTTT.

The V and J genes are TRBV27 and TRBJ2-1; D possibly corresponds to TRBD1 (6 bases). Trimming stripped 5 bases from V and 4 bases from J, with 18 bases between. This CDR3 comprises 16 residues. Germline loops: CDR1 MNHEY, CDR2 SMNVEV (reference sequence). The CDR3 DNA reads TGTGCCAGCAGTCTAGTTCGAAAGGGGGAATACAATGAGCAGTTCTTC. Translation gives CASSLVRKGEYNEQFF.

The rearrangement uses TRBV9 and TRBJ2-3; tentatively, D is TRBD2 (5 bases). V was pared by 0 bases and J by 1 base, with 6 bases between. CDR3 length: 14 amino acids. In germline, CDR1 is SGDLS, CDR2 YYNGEE. As DNA, the CDR3 is TGTGCCAGCAGCGTAGATAGCGGCACAGATACGCAGTATTTT. This sequence encodes CASSVDSGTDTQYF.

The V and J genes are TRBV30 and TRBJ2-3; TRBD2 aligns across 8 bases. This CDR3 comprises 16 residues. V trimming: 2 bases; J trimming: 2 bases; junction bases outside the gene matches: 9. Germline V gene sequence: CDR1 GTSNPN, CDR2 SVGIG (reference sequence). The CDR3 spells CAWSFGRGGFTDTQYF. CDR3 bases: TGTGCCTGGAGTTTCGGACGGGGGGGATTCACAGATACGCAGTATTTT.

The rearrangement uses TRBV30 and TRBJ1-4; 9 bases match TRBD1. The CDR3 spans 14 residues. Trimming took 2 bases from V and 9 from J; bases not matched to a gene: 7. Germline lookup yields CDR1 GTSNPN and CDR2 SVGIG (reference sequence). CDR3 residues: CAWSMGQGFQKLFF. The DNA of the CDR3 is TGTGCCTGGAGTATGGGACAGGGTTTTCAAAAACTGTTTTTT. The full variable domain, its missing parts supplied by reference TRBV30 and TRBJ1-4, is SQTIHQWPATLVQPVGSPLSLECTVEGTSNPNLYWYRQAAGRGLQLLFYSVGIGQISSEVPQNLSASRPQDRQFILSSKKLLLSDSGFYLCAWSMGQGFQKLFFGSGTQLSVL.

The rearrangement uses TRBV12-5 and TRBJ2-3; 7 bases match TRBD2. The trim removed 4 bases at V and 4 bases at J, leaving 8 bases unmatched. The CDR3 runs to 15 residues. Germline values: CDR1 LGHNT, CDR2 FRNRAP. The DNA of the CDR3 is TGTGCTAGTGGTTCGGGGACTACCGTAGCAGATACGCAGTATTTT. This translates into CASGSGTTVADTQYF.

This chain connects TRBV5-4 to TRBJ1-1; D is perhaps TRBD1 (6 bases). V was clipped by 3 bases and J by 4 bases, with 10 bases between them. CDR1 and CDR2 (germline): SGHNT, YYREEE (reference sequence). This CDR3 region has 13 residues. CDR3 bases: TGTGCCAGCAGCTCTCTAGGGGGCACTGAAGCTTTCTTT. The encoded protein is CASSSLGGTEAFF.

This chain uses TRBV3-1 (or the pseudogene TRBV3-2) with TRBJ2-2; TRBD2 is a possible D gene (5 bases). The CDR3 contains 14 residues. Germline V lookup: CDR1 LGHDT, CDR2 YNNKEL (reference sequence). Trimming took off 4 bases at V and 6 bases at J, with 12 bases between the two ends. Here the CDR3 DNA reads TGTGCCAGCAGCCGAACGGGGAGTTCCGGGGAGCTGTTTTTT. Protein product: CASSRTGSSGELFF.

The chain combines TRBV2 with TRBJ2-1, with D maybe TRBD2 (5 bases). Germline CDR1 SNHLY, CDR2 FYNNEI. There are 13 residues in the CDR3. V was cut by 6 bases and J by 0 bases, with 6 bases left in between. CDR3 bases: TGTGCCAGCAGACTAGTCTCCTACAATGAGCAGTTCTTC. Translated, it gives CASRLVSYNEQFF.

This sequence joins TRBV6-1 and TRBJ2-2, with D perhaps TRBD1 (6 bases). This CDR3 comprises 17 residues. Germline lookup yields CDR1 MNHNS and CDR2 SASEGT. The V end was cut by 4 bases, the J end by 2 bases, with 17 bases between. In nucleotides, the CDR3 is TGTGCCAGCAGTGCTAGGACAGACACTTCAAACACCGGGGAGCTGTTTTTT. Translation: CASSARTDTSNTGELFF.

The rearrangement links TRBV7-6 to TRBJ2-7; the match to TRBD1 covers 10 bases. After removal of 5 bases from V and 0 bases from J, the junction contained 4 bases not matched to a gene. The CDR3 length is 15 residues. Germline-derived CDR1 and CDR2 are SGHVS and FNYEAQ. CDR3 loop: CASSTRTGGSYEQYF. The DNA for the CDR3 is TGTGCCAGCAGCACGCGGACAGGGGGCTCCTACGAGCAGTACTTC. The variable domain in full, completed from reference TRBV7-6 and TRBJ2-7, reads GAGVSQSPRYKVTKRGQDVALRCDPISGHVSLYWYRQALGQGPEFLTYFNYEAQQDKSGLPNDRFSAERPEGSISTLTIQRTEQRDSAMYRCASSTRTGGSYEQYFGPGTRLTVT.

This sequence joins TRBV5-1 and TRBJ2-1; TRBD2 matches 13 bases. This CDR3 region has 15 residues. Trimming took 5 bases from V and 8 from J; bases not matched to a gene: 7. In germline, CDR1 is SGHRS, CDR2 YFSETQ. The CDR3: CASRGLAGLLDEQFF. The CDR3 bases are TGCGCCAGCAGGGGACTAGCGGGGTTGTTAGATGAGCAGTTCTTC. Looking up the rest from reference TRBV5-1 and TRBJ2-1 gives the full variable domain: KAGVTQTPRYLIKTRGQQVTLSCSPISGHRSVSWYQQTPGQGLQFLFEYFSETQRNKGNFPGRFSGRQFSNSRSEMNVSTLELGDSALYLCASRGLAGLLDEQFFGPGTRLTVL.

The genes are TRBV5-4 and TRBJ2-7; a possible D gene is TRBD2 (6 bases). Per the germline V gene, CDR1 is SGHNT and CDR2 is YYREEE (reference sequence). The CDR3 totals 16 residues. The V end lost 4 bases, the J end lost 0 bases, and 17 bases lay between the germline ends. The CDR3 DNA reads TGTGCCAGCAGCAACGGAGGGCTCGATAGCTCCTACGAGCAGTACGTC. Translating gives CASSNGGLDSSYEQYV.

CDR3 in DNA: TGTGCCAGCATCGGCGCCCCCCAGGGTGGCTACACCTTC. This translates into CASIGAPQGGYTF. The chain joins TRBV6-5 to TRBJ1-2, with D tentatively TRBD1 (5 bases). V lost 7 bases and J lost 7, with 16 bases in between. Germline lookup yields CDR1 MNHEY and CDR2 SVGAGI. The CDR3 is 13 amino acids.

The gene calls are TRBV7-3 and TRBJ1-1; D not resolved. The V gene lost 5 bases and the J gene lost 0 bases, with 7 bases spanning the gap. CDR1 is SGHTA, CDR2 FQGTGA, per germline. This CDR3 is built from 13 residues. CDR3 nucleotides: TGTGCCAGCAGCCTAGATATGAACACTGAAGCTTTCTTT. Protein product: CASSLDMNTEAFF. The full variable domain, its missing parts supplied by reference TRBV7-3 and TRBJ1-1, is GAGVSQTPSNKVTEKGKYVELRCDPISGHTALYWYRQSLGQGPEFLIYFQGTGAADDSGLPNDRFFAVRPEGSVSTLKIQRTERGDSAVYLCASSLDMNTEAFFGQGTRLTVV.

The chain couples TRBV3-1 (or the pseudogene TRBV3-2) to TRBJ2-1; 9 bases agree with TRBD2. The trim removed 4 bases at V and 9 bases at J, leaving 13 bases unmatched. The germline V gene has CDR1 LGHDT and CDR2 YNNKEL (reference sequence). The CDR3 length is 16 residues. CDR3 coding DNA: TGTGCCAGCAGCCGAGGGAGCGCGGGGGGGCCGGGTGAGCAGTTCTTC. Translated, it gives CASSRGSAGGPGEQFF.

This clone was picked up one time. The chain has TRBV30 and TRBJ2-3; possible D gene TRBD2, 6 bases. The CDR3 loop spans 15 amino acids. The germline CDR1 and CDR2 sequences are GTSNPN and SVGIG (reference sequence). V gave up 6 bases and J gave up 3 bases, with 19 bases separating them. The CDR3: CACHQEGRRTDTQYF. The DNA for the CDR3 is TGTGCCTGCCATCAGGAGGGGCGGAGGACAGATACGCAGTATTTT.

The CDR3 region is CAILGHLNTGELFF. As DNA, the CDR3 is TGTGCCATCTTAGGACACCTGAACACCGGGGAGCTGTTTTTT. V and J are TRBV10-3 and TRBJ2-2; weak D call: TRBD1 (5 bases). The CDR3 covers 14 residues. Per the germline V gene, CDR1 is ENHRY and CDR2 is SYGVKD. V lost 8 bases and J lost 1, with 11 bases in between.

V gene TRBV18 combines with J gene TRBJ2-7, with D uncertain. CDR1 and CDR2 (germline): KGHSH, LQKENI. Trimming cost V 6 bases and J 2 bases, with 14 bases left between them. The CDR3 contains 14 residues. The CDR3 region has the DNA TGTGCCAGCTCGTCCCAAGGCGGTCCCTACGAGCAGTACTTC. Its protein product is CASSSQGGPYEQYF.